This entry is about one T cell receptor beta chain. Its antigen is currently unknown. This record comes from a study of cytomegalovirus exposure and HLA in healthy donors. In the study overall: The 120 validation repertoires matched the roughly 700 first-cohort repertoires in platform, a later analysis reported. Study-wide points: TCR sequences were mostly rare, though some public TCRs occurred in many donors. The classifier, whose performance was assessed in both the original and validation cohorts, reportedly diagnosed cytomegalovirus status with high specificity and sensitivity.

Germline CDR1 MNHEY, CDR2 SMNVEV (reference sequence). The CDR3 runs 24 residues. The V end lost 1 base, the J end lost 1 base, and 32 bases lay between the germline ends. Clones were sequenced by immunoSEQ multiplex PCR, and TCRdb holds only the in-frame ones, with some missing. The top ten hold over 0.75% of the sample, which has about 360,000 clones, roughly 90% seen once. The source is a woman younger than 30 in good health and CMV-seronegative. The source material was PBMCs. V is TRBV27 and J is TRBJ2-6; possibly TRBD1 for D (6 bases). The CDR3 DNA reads TGTGCCAGCAGTTTATGGATAGCGTGGTCCTCGTTCCGGGACAAACAATCTGGGGCCAACGTCCTGACTTTC. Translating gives CASSLWIAWSSFRDKQSGANVLTF.